The clone carrying this T cell receptor (beta chain) was counted at least ten times. Via MiXCR, TCRdb re-called the 5' RACE reads, giving one row per CDR3 protein. The sample consists of 84,000 or so distinct CDR3 sequences, around an eighth of them appearing once. The CDR3 is made up of 17 amino acids. The germline CDR1 and CDR2 sequences are SGHAT and FQNNGV. The ends were cut back, 4 bases at V and 4 bases at J, with 20 bases in the middle. The record originates from a study of early T cells in non-severe SARS-CoV-2 infection. The chain couples TRBV11-2 to TRBJ2-1, with D uncertain. The sequencing input was whole blood. The sequence was collected from an adult who was a healthcare worker with PCR-confirmed SARS-CoV-2 infection or an uninfected control (not recorded which). CDR3 sequence reads: CASSSGRWGIEYNEQFF. In nucleotides, the CDR3 is TGTGCCAGCAGCTCAGGCCGGTGGGGAATCGAATACAATGAGCAGTTCTTC.